This T cell receptor (beta chain) was found in a study of blood T cell repertoires in COVID-19. Study background: Collection of acute and convalescent COVID-19 samples took place in the United States, Italy and Spain. Nucleic acid was either cDNA or gDNA, and it came from T cells, B-cell-depleted T cells, or PBMCs.

J was trimmed by 0 bases and V by 2 bases; bases with no gene match: 15. Germline-derived CDR1 and CDR2 are GTSNPN and SVGIG (reference sequence). CDR3 length: 18 residues. Authors' analysis steps: Amplification from reference gene primers served as the basis for estimated nucleated cell counts. Sequencing was performed with immunoSEQ multiplex PCR; in TCRdb, only in-frame clones are kept and a portion is missing. Clone size and V and J calls were adopted from that table, with D and trimming inferred from the DNA. Of 350,000 to 450,000 clones in the sample, around 87% were seen once. The chain recombines TRBV30 with TRBJ1-1; 7 positions match TRBD1. The TCR sequence derives from a human donor in a cohort sampled during active COVID-19. The sequencing sample was made of peripheral blood. The CDR3 reads CAWSLVPGTAYMNTEAFF. The DNA of the CDR3 is TGTGCCTGGAGTCTAGTTCCCGGGACAGCTTATATGAACACTGAAGCTTTCTTT.